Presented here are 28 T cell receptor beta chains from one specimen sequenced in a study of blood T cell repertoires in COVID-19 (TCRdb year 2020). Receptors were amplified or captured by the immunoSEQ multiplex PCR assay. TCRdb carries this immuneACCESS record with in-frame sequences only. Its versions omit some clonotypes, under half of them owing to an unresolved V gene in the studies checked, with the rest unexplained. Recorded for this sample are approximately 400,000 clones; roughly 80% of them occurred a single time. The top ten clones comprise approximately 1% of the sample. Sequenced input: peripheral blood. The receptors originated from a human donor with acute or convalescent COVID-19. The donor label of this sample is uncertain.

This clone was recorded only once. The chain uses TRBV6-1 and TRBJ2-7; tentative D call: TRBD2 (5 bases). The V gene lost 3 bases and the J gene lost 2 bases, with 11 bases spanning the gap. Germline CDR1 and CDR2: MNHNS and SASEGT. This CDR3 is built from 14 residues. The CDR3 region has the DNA TGTGCCAGCAGTGAGTCTAGCAACCCCTACGAGCAGTACTTC. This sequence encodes CASSESSNPYEQYF.

In DNA, the CDR3 is TGTGCCAGTTCGGGGTTCTATGGCTACACCTTC. The encoded protein is CASSGFYGYTF. The V call is TRBV3-1 (or the pseudogene TRBV3-2), the J call TRBJ1-2, with unresolved D. V was clipped by 9 bases and J by 4 bases, with 9 bases between them. This CDR3 comprises 11 residues. Per germline, CDR1 LGHDT and CDR2 YNNKEL (reference sequence).

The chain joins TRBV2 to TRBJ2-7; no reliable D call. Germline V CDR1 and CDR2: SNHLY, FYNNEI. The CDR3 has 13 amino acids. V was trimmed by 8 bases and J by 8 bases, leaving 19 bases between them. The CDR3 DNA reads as TGTGCCAGCGAAATTTCGGCCACTGGGCAGCAGTACTTC. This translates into CASEISATGQQYF.

The CDR3: CASSLYLTEAFF. CDR3 nucleotide sequence: TGTGCCAGCAGTTTATACTTAACTGAAGCTTTCTTT. This chain uses TRBV28 with TRBJ1-1; D uncertain. The germline CDR1 and CDR2 sequences are MDHEN and SYDVKM. Trimming took 1 base from V and 5 from J, leaving 5 bases between them. The CDR3 is 12 amino acids.

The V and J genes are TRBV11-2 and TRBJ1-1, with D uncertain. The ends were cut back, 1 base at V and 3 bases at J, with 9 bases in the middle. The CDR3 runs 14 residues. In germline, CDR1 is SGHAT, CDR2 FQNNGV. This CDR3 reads CASSLAGLYTEAFF. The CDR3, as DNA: TGTGCCAGCAGCTTAGCCGGACTGTACACTGAAGCTTTCTTT.

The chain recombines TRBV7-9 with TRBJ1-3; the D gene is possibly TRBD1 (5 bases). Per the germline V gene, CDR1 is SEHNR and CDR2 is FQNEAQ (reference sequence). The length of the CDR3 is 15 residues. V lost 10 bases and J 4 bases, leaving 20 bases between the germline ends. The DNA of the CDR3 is TGTGCCATTCCGGGGGAGGGGCGACTCGGAAACACCATATATTTT. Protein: CAIPGEGRLGNTIYF.

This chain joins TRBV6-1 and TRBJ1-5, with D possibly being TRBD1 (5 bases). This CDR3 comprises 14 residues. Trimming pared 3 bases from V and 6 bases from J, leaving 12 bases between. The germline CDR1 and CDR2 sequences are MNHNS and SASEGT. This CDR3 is CASSDLGVPQPQHF. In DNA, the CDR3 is TGTGCCAGCAGTGATTTAGGGGTTCCTCAGCCCCAGCATTTT.

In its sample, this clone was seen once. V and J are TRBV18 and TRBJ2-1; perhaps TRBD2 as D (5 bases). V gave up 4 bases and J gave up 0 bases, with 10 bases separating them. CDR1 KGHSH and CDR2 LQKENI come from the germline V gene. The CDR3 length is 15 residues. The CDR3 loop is CASSLTAVSYNEQFF. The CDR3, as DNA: TGTGCCAGCTCACTAACAGCGGTCTCCTACAATGAGCAGTTCTTC.

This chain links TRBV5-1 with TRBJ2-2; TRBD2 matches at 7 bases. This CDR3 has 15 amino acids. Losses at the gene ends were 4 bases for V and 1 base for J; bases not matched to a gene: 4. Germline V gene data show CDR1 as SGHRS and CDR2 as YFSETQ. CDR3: CASSPGLQNTGELFF. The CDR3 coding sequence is TGCGCCAGCAGCCCGGGACTACAGAACACCGGGGAGCTGTTTTTT.

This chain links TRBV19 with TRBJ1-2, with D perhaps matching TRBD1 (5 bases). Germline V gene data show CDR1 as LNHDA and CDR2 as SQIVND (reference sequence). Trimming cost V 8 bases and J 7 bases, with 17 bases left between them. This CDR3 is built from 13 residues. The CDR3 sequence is CASEEQVSGGYTF. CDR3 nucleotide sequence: TGTGCCAGTGAGGAACAGGTCTCGGGTGGCTACACCTTC.

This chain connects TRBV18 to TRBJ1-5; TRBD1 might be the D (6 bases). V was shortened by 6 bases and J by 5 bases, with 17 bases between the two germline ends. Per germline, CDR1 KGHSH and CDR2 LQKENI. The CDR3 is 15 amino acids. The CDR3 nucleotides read TGTGCCAGCTCCGACAGGACGGAGATAGATCAGCCCCAGCATTTT. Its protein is CASSDRTEIDQPQHF. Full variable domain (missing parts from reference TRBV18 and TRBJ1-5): NAGVMQNPRHLVRRRGQEARLRCSPMKGHSHVYWYRQLPEEGLKFMVYLQKENIIDESGMPKERFSAEFPKEGPSILRIQQVVRGDSAAYFCASSDRTEIDQPQHFGDGTRLSIL.

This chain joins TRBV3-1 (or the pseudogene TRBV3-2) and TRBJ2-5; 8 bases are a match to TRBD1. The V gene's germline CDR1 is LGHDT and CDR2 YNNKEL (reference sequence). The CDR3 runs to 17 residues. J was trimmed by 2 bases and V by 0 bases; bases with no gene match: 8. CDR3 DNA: TGTGCCAGCAGCCAAGATAGGACAGGGAGATATCAAGAGACCCAGTACTTC. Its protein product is CASSQDRTGRYQETQYF.

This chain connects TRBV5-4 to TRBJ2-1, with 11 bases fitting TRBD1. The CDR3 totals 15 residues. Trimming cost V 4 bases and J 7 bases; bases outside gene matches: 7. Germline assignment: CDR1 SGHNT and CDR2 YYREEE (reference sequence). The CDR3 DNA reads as TGTGCCAGCAGCACCGGACAGGGGGCTTTAAATGAGCAGTTCTTC. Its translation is CASSTGQGALNEQFF.

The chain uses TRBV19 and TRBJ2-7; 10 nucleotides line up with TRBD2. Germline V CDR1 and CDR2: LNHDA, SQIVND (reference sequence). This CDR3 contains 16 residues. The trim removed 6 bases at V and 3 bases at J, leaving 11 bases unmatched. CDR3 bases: TGTGCCAGTAGCCTCAAGCGGGCTAGCGGGGGCTACGAGCAGTACTTC. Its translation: CASSLKRASGGYEQYF. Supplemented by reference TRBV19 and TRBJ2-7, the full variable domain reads DGGITQSPKYLFRKEGQNVTLSCEQNLNHDAMYWYRQDPGQGLRLIYYSQIVNDFQKGDIAEGYSVSREKKESFPLTVTSAQKNPTAFYLCASSLKRASGGYEQYFGPGTRLTVT.

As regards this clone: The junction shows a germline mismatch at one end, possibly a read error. The CDR3 region has the DNA TGTGCCAGCCGCCAGTCGGGGATTTGGGAAAAACTGTTTTTT. This codes for CASRQSGIWEKLFF. The chain couples TRBV3-1 (or the pseudogene TRBV3-2) to TRBJ1-4, with unresolved D. Germline V lookup: CDR1 LGHDT, CDR2 YNNKEL (reference sequence). CDR3 size: 14 residues.

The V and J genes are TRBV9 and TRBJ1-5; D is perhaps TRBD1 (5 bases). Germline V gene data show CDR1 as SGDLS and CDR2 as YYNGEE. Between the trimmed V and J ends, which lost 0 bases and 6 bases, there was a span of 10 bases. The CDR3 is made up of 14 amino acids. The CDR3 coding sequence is TGTGCCAGCAGCGTAGGCAGGGCTAGTCAGCCCCAGCATTTT. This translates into CASSVGRASQPQHF. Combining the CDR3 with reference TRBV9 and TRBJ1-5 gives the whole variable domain DSGVTQTPKHLITATGQRVTLRCSPRSGDLSVYWYQQSLDQGLQFLIQYYNGEERAKGNILERFSAQQFPDLHSELNLSSLELGDSALYFCASSVGRASQPQHFGDGTRLSIL.

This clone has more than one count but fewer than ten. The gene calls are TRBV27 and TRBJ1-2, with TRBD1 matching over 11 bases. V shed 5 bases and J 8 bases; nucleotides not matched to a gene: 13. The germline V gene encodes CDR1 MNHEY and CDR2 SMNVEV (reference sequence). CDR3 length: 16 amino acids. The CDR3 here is CASSSSPGQGAGGYTF. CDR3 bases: TGTGCCAGCAGTAGCTCTCCCGGACAGGGGGCAGGGGGCTACACCTTC.

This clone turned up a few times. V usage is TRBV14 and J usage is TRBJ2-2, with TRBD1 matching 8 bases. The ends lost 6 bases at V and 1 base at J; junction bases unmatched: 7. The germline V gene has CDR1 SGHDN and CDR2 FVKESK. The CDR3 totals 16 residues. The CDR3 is CASRRSGTGNTGELFF. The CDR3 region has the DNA TGTGCCAGCAGGCGGTCCGGGACAGGGAACACCGGGGAGCTGTTTTTT.

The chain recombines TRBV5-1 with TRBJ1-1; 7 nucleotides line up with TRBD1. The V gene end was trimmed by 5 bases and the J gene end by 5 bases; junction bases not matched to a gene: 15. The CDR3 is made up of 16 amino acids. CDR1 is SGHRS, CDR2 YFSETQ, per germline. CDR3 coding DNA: TGCGCCAGCAGTTCCACGCCGATCGCCAGGGGGACTGAAGCTTTCTTT. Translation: CASSSTPIARGTEAFF.

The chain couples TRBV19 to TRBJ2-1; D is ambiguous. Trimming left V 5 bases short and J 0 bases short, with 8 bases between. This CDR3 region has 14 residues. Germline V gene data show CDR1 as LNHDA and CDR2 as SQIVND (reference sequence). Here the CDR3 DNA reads TGTGCCAGTAGTCTGGGCAACTCCTACAATGAGCAGTTCTTC. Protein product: CASSLGNSYNEQFF.

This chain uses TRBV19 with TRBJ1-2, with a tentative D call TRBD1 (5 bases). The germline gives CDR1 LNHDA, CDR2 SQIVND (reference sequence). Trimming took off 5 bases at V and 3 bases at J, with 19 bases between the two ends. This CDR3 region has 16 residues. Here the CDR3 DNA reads TGTGCCAGTAGTCCACCCACACAAACAGGATACTATGGCTACACCTTC. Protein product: CASSPPTQTGYYGYTF.

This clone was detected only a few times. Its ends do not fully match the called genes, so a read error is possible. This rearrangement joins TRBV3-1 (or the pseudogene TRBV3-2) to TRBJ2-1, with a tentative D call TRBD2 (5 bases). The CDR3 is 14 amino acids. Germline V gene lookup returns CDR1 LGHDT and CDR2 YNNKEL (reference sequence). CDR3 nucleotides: TGTGCCAGCAGCCAGACGTTTGACTACTCGCTCTCGGTCTTC. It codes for CASSQTFDYSLSVF.

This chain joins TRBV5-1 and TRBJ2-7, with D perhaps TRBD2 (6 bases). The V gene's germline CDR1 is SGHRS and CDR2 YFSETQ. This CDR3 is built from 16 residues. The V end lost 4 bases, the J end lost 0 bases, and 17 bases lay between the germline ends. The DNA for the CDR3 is TGCGCCAGCAGCCCGGGGGTAGGGAGGACCTCCTACGAGCAGTACTTC. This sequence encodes CASSPGVGRTSYEQYF. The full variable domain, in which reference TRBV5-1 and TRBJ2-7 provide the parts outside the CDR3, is KAGVTQTPRYLIKTRGQQVTLSCSPISGHRSVSWYQQTPGQGLQFLFEYFSETQRNKGNFPGRFSGRQFSNSRSEMNVSTLELGDSALYLCASSPGVGRTSYEQYFGPGTRLTVT.

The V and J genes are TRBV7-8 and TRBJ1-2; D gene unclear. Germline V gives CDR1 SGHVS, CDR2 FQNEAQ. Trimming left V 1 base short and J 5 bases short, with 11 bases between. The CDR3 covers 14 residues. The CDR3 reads CASSLGRGFYGYTF. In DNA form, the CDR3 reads TGTGCCAGCAGCTTAGGGCGGGGTTTTTATGGCTACACCTTC.

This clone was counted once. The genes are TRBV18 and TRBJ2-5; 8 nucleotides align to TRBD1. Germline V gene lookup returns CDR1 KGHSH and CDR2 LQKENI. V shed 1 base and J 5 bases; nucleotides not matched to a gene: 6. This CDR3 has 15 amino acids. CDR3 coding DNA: TGTGCCAGCTCACCACGGCCAGGGGGCCGGGAGACCCAGTACTTC. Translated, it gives CASSPRPGGRETQYF.

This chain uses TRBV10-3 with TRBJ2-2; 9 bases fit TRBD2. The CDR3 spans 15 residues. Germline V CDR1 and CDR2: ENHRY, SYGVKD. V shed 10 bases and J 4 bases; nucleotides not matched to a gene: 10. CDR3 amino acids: CASTGLAGITGELFF. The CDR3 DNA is TGTGCCAGTACAGGGCTAGCGGGAATCACCGGGGAGCTGTTTTTT.

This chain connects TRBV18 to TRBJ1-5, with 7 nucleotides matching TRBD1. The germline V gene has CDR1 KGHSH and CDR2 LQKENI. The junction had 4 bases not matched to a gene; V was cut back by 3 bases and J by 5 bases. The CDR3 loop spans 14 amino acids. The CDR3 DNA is TGTGCCAGCTCACCTCGACAGGGTGATCAGCCCCAGCATTTT. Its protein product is CASSPRQGDQPQHF.

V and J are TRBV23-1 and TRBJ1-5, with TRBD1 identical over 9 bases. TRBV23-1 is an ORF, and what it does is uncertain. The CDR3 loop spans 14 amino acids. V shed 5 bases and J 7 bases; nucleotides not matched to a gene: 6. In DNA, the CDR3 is TGCGCCAGCAGTTTCGGGACAGGGTACCAGCCCCAGCATTTT. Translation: CASSFGTGYQPQHF.